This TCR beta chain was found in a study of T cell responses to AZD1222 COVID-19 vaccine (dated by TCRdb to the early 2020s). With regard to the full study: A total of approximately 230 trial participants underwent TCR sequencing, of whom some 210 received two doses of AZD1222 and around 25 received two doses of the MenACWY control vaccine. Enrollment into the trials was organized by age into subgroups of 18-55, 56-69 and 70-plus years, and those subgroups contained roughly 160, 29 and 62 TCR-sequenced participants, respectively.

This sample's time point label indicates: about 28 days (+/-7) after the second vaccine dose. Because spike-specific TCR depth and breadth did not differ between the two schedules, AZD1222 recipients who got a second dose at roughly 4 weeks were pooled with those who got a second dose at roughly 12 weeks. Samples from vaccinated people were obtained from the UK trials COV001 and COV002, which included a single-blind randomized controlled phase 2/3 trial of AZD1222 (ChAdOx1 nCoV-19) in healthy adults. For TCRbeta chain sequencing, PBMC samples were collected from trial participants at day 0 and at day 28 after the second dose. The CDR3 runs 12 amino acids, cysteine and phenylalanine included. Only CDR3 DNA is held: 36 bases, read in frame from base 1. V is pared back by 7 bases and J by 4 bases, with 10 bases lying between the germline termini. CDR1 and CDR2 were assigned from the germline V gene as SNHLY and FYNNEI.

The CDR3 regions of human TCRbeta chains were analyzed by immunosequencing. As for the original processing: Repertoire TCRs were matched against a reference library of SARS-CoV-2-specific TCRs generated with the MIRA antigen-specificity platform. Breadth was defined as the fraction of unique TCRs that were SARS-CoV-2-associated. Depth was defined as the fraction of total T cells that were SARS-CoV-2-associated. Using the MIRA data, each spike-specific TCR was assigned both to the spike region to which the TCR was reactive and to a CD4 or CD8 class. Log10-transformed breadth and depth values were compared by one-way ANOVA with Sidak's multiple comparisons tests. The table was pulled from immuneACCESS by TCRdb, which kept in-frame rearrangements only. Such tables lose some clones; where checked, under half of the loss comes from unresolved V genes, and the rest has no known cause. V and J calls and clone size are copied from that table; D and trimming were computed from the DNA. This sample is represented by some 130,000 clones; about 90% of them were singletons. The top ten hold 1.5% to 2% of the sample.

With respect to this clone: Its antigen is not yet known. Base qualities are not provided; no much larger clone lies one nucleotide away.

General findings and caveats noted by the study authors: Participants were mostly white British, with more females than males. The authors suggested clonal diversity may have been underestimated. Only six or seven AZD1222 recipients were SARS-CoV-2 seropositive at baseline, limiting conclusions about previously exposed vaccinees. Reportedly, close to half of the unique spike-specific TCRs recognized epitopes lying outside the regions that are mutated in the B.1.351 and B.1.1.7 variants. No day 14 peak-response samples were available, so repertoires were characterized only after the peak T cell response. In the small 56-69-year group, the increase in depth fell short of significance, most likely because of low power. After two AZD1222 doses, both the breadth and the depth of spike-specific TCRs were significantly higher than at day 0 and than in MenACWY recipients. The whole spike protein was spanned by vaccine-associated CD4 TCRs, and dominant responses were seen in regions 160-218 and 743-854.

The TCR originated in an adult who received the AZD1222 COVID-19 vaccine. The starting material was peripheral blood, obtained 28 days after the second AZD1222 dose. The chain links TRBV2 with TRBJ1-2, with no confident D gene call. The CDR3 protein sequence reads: CASTGIGYGYTF. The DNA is TGTGCCAGCACTGGGATTGGCTATGGCTACACCTTC.